Listed below are T cell receptor beta chains from one sample, sequenced in a study of T-cell reconstitution after alpha-beta-depleted transplantation in children. TCRdb fed the PCR reads into MiXCR, producing one record per CDR3 protein. The sample holds about 300,000 distinct CDR3 sequences; around 10% are singletons and the top ten take just under 7.5%. The specimen comprised PBMCs, sampled before TCRalphabeta/CD19-depleted stem cell transplant. These TCRs come from a boy younger than two with acute myeloid leukemia, due to receive a stem cell transplant. Each CDR3 is given with its conserved first and last residue. Each record gives: D gene, V gene, clone size, J gene, CDR3 DNA, CDR3 protein. A D gene is named only where the DNA matches it firmly. Clone size is given for some rows only: seen once, a few or many times, or a class if the clone is expanded.

D: TRBD2
V: TRBV2
size: .
J: TRBJ2-1
DNA: TGTGCCCTCTGCCCCCGAACTAGCGGGAGCTCCTACAATGAGCAGTTCTTC
CDR3: CALCPRTSGSSYNEQFF

D: TRBD1
V: TRBV7-2
size: many
J: TRBJ2-7
DNA: TGTGCCAGCAGCTTAGCGTACAGGGGGGAGCAGTACTTC
CDR3: CASSLAYRGEQYF

D: .
V: TRBV12-3/TRBV12-4
size: many
J: TRBJ2-3
DNA: TGTGCCAGCAGTTTATTTCCGGGGCGGGAAGGCACAGATACGCAGTATTTT
CDR3: CASSLFPGREGTDTQYF

D: TRBD2
V: TRBV7-2
size: many
J: TRBJ2-3
DNA: TGTGCCAGCAGATCCGGGACTAGCGGGAGGGTAGATACGCAGTATTTT
CDR3: CASRSGTSGRVDTQYF

D: .
V: TRBV27
size: many
J: TRBJ1-5
DNA: TGTGCCAGCAGTTCGCGTCAGGGGAGCAATCAGCCCCAGCATTTT
CDR3: CASSSRQGSNQPQHF

D: TRBD1
V: TRBV20-1
size: many
J: TRBJ2-1
DNA: TGCAGTGCTAACAAGGCAGGGGGCTCCTACAATGAGCAGTTCTTC
CDR3: CSANKAGGSYNEQFF

D: .
V: TRBV6-1
size: many
J: TRBJ1-6
DNA: TGTGCCAGCAGACCCCCGGATGGGCATAATTCACCCCTCCACTTT
CDR3: CASRPPDGHNSPLHF

D: TRBD2
V: TRBV15
size: many
J: TRBJ2-3
DNA: TGTGCCACCAGCAGAGGACTAGCGCAAACAGATACGCAGTATTTT
CDR3: CATSRGLAQTDTQYF

D: .
V: TRBV20-1
size: many
J: TRBJ2-4
DNA: TGCAGTGCTAAACCAGGGATACTAGCCAAAAACATTCAGTACTTC
CDR3: CSAKPGILAKNIQYF

D: .
V: TRBV12-3/TRBV12-4
size: many
J: TRBJ2-4
DNA: TGTGCCAGCAGTTTAGGCCAGCTAGCCAAAAACATTCAGTACTTC
CDR3: CASSLGQLAKNIQYF

D: .
V: TRBV28
size: many
J: TRBJ2-2
DNA: TGTGCCAGCGGACCTCCAGGGGTCACCGGGGAGCTGTTTTTT
CDR3: CASGPPGVTGELFF

D: .
V: TRBV21-1
size: many
J: TRBJ2-1
DNA: TGTGCCAGCAGCAAAGTCCGACAGGGTCCGCAACTTGCTGAGCAGTTCTTC
CDR3: CASSKVRQGPQLAEQFF

D: TRBD2
V: TRBV5-1
size: .
J: TRBJ2-5
DNA: TGCGCCAGCAGCTTGGATTTCGGGGGGGCGGAGGAGACCCAGTACTTC
CDR3: CASSLDFGGAEETQYF

D: TRBD2
V: TRBV7-8
size: few
J: TRBJ2-1
DNA: TGTGCCAGCAGCTTCTCTCCCCGGCTAGCGGGAATCTACAATGAGCAGTTCTTC
CDR3: CASSFSPRLAGIYNEQFF

D: TRBD1
V: TRBV29-1
size: few
J: TRBJ1-1
DNA: TGCAGCGCCCGAGGGACAGGGGACCTGAACACTGAAGCTTTCTTT
CDR3: CSARGTGDLNTEAFF

D: .
V: TRBV10-3
size: many
J: TRBJ1-2
DNA: TGTGCCATCAGTGAAAGGACATCAAAAGGGGGCTACACCTTC
CDR3: CAISERTSKGGYTF

D: TRBD1
V: TRBV6-1
size: many
J: TRBJ2-5
DNA: TGTGCCAGCAGTGGGACAGGGGAGGACCAAGAGACCCAGTACTTC
CDR3: CASSGTGEDQETQYF

D: .
V: TRBV4-3
size: many
J: TRBJ2-2
DNA: TGCGCCAGCAGCCAAGATTGGCTGAACACCGGGGAGCTGTTTTTT
CDR3: CASSQDWLNTGELFF

D: .
V: TRBV20-1
size: many
J: TRBJ2-7
DNA: TGCAGTGCTGGGGGTCGCGAGCAGTACTTC
CDR3: CSAGGREQYF

D: .
V: TRBV18
size: .
J: TRBJ2-7
DNA: TGTGCCAGCTCACCTTATGGGCCTTCCTACGAGCAGTACTTC
CDR3: CASSPYGPSYEQYF

D: TRBD2
V: TRBV7-9
size: many
J: TRBJ2-3
DNA: TGTGCCAGCAGCTTAGGACTAGCGGTGAGCACAGATACGCAGTATTTT
CDR3: CASSLGLAVSTDTQYF

D: .
V: TRBV19
size: .
J: TRBJ2-3
DNA: TGTGCCAGTAGTATGCGGGATATCACAGATACGCAGTATTTT
CDR3: CASSMRDITDTQYF

D: .
V: TRBV29-1
size: many
J: TRBJ2-7
DNA: TGCAGCGTTGCAGACCCTCTCGAGCAGTACTTC
CDR3: CSVADPLEQYF

D: TRBD2
V: TRBV11-2
size: many
J: TRBJ2-1
DNA: TGTGCCAGCAGCTCGACTAGCGGGAGAATGGGCAATGAGCAGTTCTTC
CDR3: CASSSTSGRMGNEQFF

D: .
V: TRBV28
size: many
J: TRBJ1-6
DNA: TGTGCCAGCCGATTTGCGTCCTGGCTCCACTTT
CDR3: CASRFASWLHF

D: TRBD1
V: TRBV19
size: few
J: TRBJ1-2
DNA: TGTGCCAGTAGCCCGCTGGACAGGGGGCTGAACGCCTATGGCTACACCTTC
CDR3: CASSPLDRGLNAYGYTF

D: .
V: TRBV5-1
size: many
J: TRBJ2-1
DNA: TGCGCCAGCAGCTTGGGGGTCGTTAATGAGCAGTTCTTC
CDR3: CASSLGVVNEQFF

D: .
V: TRBV20-1
size: many
J: TRBJ2-3
DNA: TGCAGTGCTAGAGATGGCAGGACACCCACAGATACGCAGTATTTT
CDR3: CSARDGRTPTDTQYF

D: .
V: TRBV12-3/TRBV12-4
size: many
J: TRBJ2-7
DNA: TGTGCCAGCAGACTCGGGTACGAGCAGTACTTC
CDR3: CASRLGYEQYF

D: TRBD1
V: TRBV30
size: few
J: TRBJ2-2
DNA: TGTGCGTATCGGACAGGGAGAAACACCGGGGAGCTGTTTTTT
CDR3: CAYRTGRNTGELFF

D: .
V: TRBV6-6
size: many
J: TRBJ1-2
DNA: TGTGCCAGCAGCCTACAGGGCTACACCTTC
CDR3: CASSLQGYTF

D: .
V: TRBV15
size: many
J: TRBJ2-5
DNA: TGTGCCACCAGCAGAGACCCCGGGGAGACCCAGTACTTC
CDR3: CATSRDPGETQYF

D: .
V: TRBV7-2
size: many
J: TRBJ2-6
DNA: TGTGCCAGCAGCTTGTCGAGCTCTGGGGCCAACGTCCTGACTTTC
CDR3: CASSLSSSGANVLTF